This T cell receptor (beta chain) was sequenced in a study of CD8 T cells in ankylosing spondylitis. The authors made TCR beta libraries by quantitative 5'-RACE with molecular barcodes. TCRdb itself ran the 5' RACE reads through MiXCR, one entry per CDR3 protein. Here the sample spans 100,000 to 150,000 distinct CDR3 sequences, around 7% being singletons. Germline trimming cut 8 bases from V and 1 base from J; bases unmatched to any gene: 4. Germline assignment: CDR1 ENHRY and CDR2 SYGVKD. The CDR3 contains 14 residues. Whole-study results and caveats: Disease-linked clones were reportedly significantly enriched in matched ankylosing spondylitis synovial fluid. Made up of 7 to 9 highly homologous variants, a TCR beta motif appeared characteristic of ankylosing spondylitis blood. Researchers report that disease-linked clones proved CD8+ and relatively rare in peripheral blood.

This clonotype came up many times. Its antigen is still unknown. The J gene is TRBJ2-2, the V gene TRBV10-3; 7 positions match TRBD1. The sequenced sample was blood, either unsorted or a sorted T cell fraction (not recorded which). This TCR was recovered from a male donor with ankylosing spondylitis or in good health (not recorded which). The CDR3 DNA is TGTGCCATCCTAGGGACAGTGAACACCGGGGAGCTGTTTTTT. Protein: CAILGTVNTGELFF.